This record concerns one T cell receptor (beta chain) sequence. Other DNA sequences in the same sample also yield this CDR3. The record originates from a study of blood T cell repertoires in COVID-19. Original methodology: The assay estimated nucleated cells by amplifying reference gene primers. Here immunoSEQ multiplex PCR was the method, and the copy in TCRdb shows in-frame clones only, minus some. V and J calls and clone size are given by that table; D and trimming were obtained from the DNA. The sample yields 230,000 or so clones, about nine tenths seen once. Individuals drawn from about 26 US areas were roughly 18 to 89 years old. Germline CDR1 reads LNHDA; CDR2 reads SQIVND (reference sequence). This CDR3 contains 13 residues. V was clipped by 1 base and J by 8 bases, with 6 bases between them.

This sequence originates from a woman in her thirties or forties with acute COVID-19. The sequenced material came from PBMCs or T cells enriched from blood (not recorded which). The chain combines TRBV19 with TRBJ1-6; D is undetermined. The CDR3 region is CASSIVRDSPLHF. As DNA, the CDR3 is TGTGCCAGTAGTATAGTGCGGGATTCACCCCTCCACTTT.